The present entry profiles one TCR beta chain with its context. The record originates from a study of response to subunit inactivated influenza vaccine. This CDR3 has 15 residues. Trimming removed 2 bases from V and 4 bases from J, with 13 bases in between. CDR1 MGHDK and CDR2 SYGVNS come from the germline V gene. TCRdb redid the calling of the RT-PCR reads with MiXCR, one entry per CDR3 protein. The table shows about 800,000 distinct CDR3 sequences, with 20% to 25% occurring only once. This TCR derives from a man aged 45-60 years who received an inactivated influenza vaccine. Source: PBMCs from blood, taken around 5 days after vaccination. The chain joins TRBV25-1 to TRBJ2-3, with D possibly TRBD2 on 6 matching bases. The CDR3: CASSEGRSKADTQYF. CDR3 bases: TGTGCCAGCAGTGAAGGGAGGAGTAAAGCAGATACGCAGTATTTT.